These T cell receptor beta chains were read from a single sample in a study of Graves' ophthalmopathy and Graves' hyperthyroidism. Each CDR3 protein is one row after TCRdb ran MiXCR on the multiplex PCR reads. The sample contains 170,000 or so distinct CDR3 sequences, over 35% of which appear only once. Sequenced sample: peripheral blood. These receptors came from a woman in her thirties or forties with Graves' ophthalmopathy. CDR3s include the opening cysteine and the closing phenylalanine or tryptophan. The D gene is left open where the match is weak. Clone sizes are given selectively: once, few, many, or a class where the clone is expanded.

many	TRBD1	TRBV7-2	15	TRBJ2-7	CASRPDRGARSEQYF	TGTGCCAGCAGACCTGACAGGGGGGCAAGAAGCGAGCAGTACTTC
many	TRBD2	TRBV18	16	TRBJ2-7	CASSPSRTSGSREQYF	TGTGCCAGCTCACCTTCCCGGACTAGCGGGAGTCGGGAGCAGTACTTC
many	.	TRBV5-1	17	TRBJ2-2	CASSFTGDPQGTGELFF	TGCGCCAGCAGCTTTACGGGCGACCCCCAGGGCACCGGGGAGCTGTTTTTT
.	.	TRBV6-5	14	TRBJ1-1	CASSYSRLGRETFF	TGTGCCAGCAGTTACTCGAGGCTAGGCCGAGAAACTTTCTTT
many	.	TRBV2	13	TRBJ2-5	CASSGSGQETQYF	TGTGCCAGCAGTGGCTCAGGCCAAGAGACCCAGTACTTC
many	.	TRBV5-1	15	TRBJ2-4	CASSLVGGAKNIQYF	TGCGCCAGCAGCTTGGTGGGGGGAGCCAAAAACATTCAGTACTTC
.	.	TRBV11-2	18	TRBJ2-2	CASSLFGRGTGLTGELFF	TGTGCCAGCAGCTTATTCGGCCGGGGCACTGGATTGACCGGGGAGCTGTTTTTT
.	.	TRBV20-1	15	TRBJ1-6	CSARDRSGLYSPLHF	TGCAGTGCTAGAGATCGGTCAGGGCTATATTCACCCCTCCACTTT
many	.	TRBV2	13	TRBJ2-7	CANDGPPPDEQYF	TGTGCCAACGATGGGCCCCCGCCGGACGAGCAGTACTTC
.	.	TRBV28	13	TRBJ1-1	CASRAPMNTEAFF	TGTGCCAGCAGGGCCCCCATGAACACTGAAGCTTTCTTT
.	TRBD1	TRBV20-1	13	TRBJ2-7	CSAGTALTYEQYF	TGCAGTGCTGGGACAGCGCTCACCTACGAGCAGTACTTC
many	.	TRBV7-9	13	TRBJ1-1	CASSFIENTEAFF	TGTGCCAGCAGCTTTATCGAGAACACTGAAGCTTTCTTT
many	TRBD2	TRBV7-2	15	TRBJ2-7	CASSLNWLAGVEQYF	TGTGCCAGCAGCTTAAACTGGCTAGCGGGAGTCGAGCAGTACTTC
many	TRBD1	TRBV28	16	TRBJ1-2	CASREFGTGSPYGYTF	TGTGCCAGCAGAGAATTCGGGACAGGGAGTCCCTATGGCTACACCTTC
once	.	TRBV6-4	11	TRBJ1-5	CASSDMNAQHF	TGTGCCAGCAGTGATATGAACGCCCAGCATTTT
many	.	TRBV18	14	TRBJ1-1	CASSLNDGNTEAFF	TGTGCCAGCTCACTTAACGACGGGAACACTGAAGCTTTCTTT
many	.	TRBV18	13	TRBJ1-1	CASSQGMNTEAFF	TGTGCCAGCTCACAAGGGATGAACACTGAAGCTTTCTTT
.	.	TRBV6-1	13	TRBJ2-7	CASRGAGSSEQYF	TGTGCCAGCAGGGGGGCTGGGAGTTCCGAGCAGTACTTC
.	TRBD2	TRBV5-1	18	TRBJ2-2	CASRSPGLALANTGELFF	TGCGCCAGCAGATCGCCGGGACTAGCGCTCGCGAACACCGGGGAGCTGTTTTTT
.	.	TRBV15	16	TRBJ2-4	CATSRLGVAAKNIQYF	TGTGCCACCAGCAGGCTTGGTGTGGCAGCCAAAAACATTCAGTACTTC
.	.	TRBV20-1	14	TRBJ1-5	CSAREPGSGQPQHF	TGCAGTGCTAGAGAGCCTGGTTCGGGTCAGCCCCAGCATTTT
.	TRBD1	TRBV5-1	17	TRBJ1-2	CASSSHSGTGGNYGYTF	TGCGCCAGCAGCTCACATTCCGGGACAGGGGGAAACTATGGCTACACCTTC
.	TRBD1	TRBV12-3/TRBV12-4	15	TRBJ1-2	CASHTLTGLNYGYTF	TGTGCCAGCCATACCCTGACAGGGCTAAACTATGGCTACACCTTC
.	.	TRBV7-9	14	TRBJ2-5	CASSHPPGQETQYF	TGTGCCAGCAGCCATCCCCCGGGACAAGAGACCCAGTACTTC
many	.	TRBV2	12	TRBJ1-1	CASSAVALEAFF	TGTGCCAGCAGTGCTGTCGCGTTGGAGGCTTTCTTT
many	.	TRBV6-5	14	TRBJ1-2	CASSYTAGQDGYTF	TGTGCCAGCAGTTACACCGCCGGGCAGGATGGCTACACCTTC
many	.	TRBV7-9	15	TRBJ1-1	CASRDQGQLNTEAFF	TGTGCCAGCAGGGACCAGGGACAACTGAACACTGAAGCTTTCTTT
.	.	TRBV13	13	TRBJ2-7	CASNPELGYEQYF	TGTGCCAGCAACCCCGAACTTGGATACGAGCAGTACTTC
many	.	TRBV7-9	14	TRBJ2-2	CASSSSEPAGELFF	TGTGCCAGCAGCTCCAGTGAGCCCGCCGGGGAGCTGTTTTTT
.	.	TRBV6-2/TRBV6-3	14	TRBJ2-7	CASSFSGRSYEQYF	TGTGCCAGCAGTTTCTCCGGACGGTCCTACGAGCAGTACTTC
once	.	TRBV7-2	15	TRBJ2-5	CASSFSGVGGETQYF	TGTGCCAGCAGCTTCTCGGGTGTTGGGGGGGAGACCCAGTACTTC
many	.	TRBV7-2	14	TRBJ2-7	CASNSALGPYEQYF	TGTGCCAGCAACTCGGCGTTGGGCCCCTACGAGCAGTACTTC
.	.	TRBV12-5	17	TRBJ1-1	CASGLVGGGALNTEAFF	TGTGCTAGTGGTTTGGTAGGTGGGGGCGCCCTGAACACTGAAGCTTTCTTT
many	.	TRBV12-3/TRBV12-4	14	TRBJ2-5	CASSPDSRRETQYF	TGTGCCAGCAGTCCAGACAGTAGGCGGGAGACCCAGTACTTC
many	.	TRBV11-1	14	TRBJ1-6	CASSFSGNNSPLHF	TGTGCCAGCAGCTTCTCCGGAAATAATTCACCCCTCCACTTT
.	.	TRBV6-5	12	TRBJ1-2	CASPYSNYGYTF	TGTGCCAGCCCTTATTCGAACTATGGCTACACCTTC
many	.	TRBV28	14	TRBJ1-1	CASSLYRLNTEAFF	TGTGCCAGCAGTTTATACCGTTTGAACACTGAAGCTTTCTTT
many	TRBD2	TRBV5-1	17	TRBJ2-7	CASSLGTSGGISYEQYF	TGCGCCAGCAGCTTGGGGACTAGCGGGGGGATCTCCTACGAGCAGTACTTC
many	.	TRBV5-6	14	TRBJ2-7	CASSYPSRGLEQYF	TGTGCCAGCAGCTACCCTTCGCGAGGTTTGGAGCAGTACTTC
many	TRBD2	TRBV20-1	15	TRBJ2-7	CSATGLAGGSYEQYF	TGCAGTGCTACCGGACTAGCGGGGGGCTCCTACGAGCAGTACTTC
few	TRBD1	TRBV12-3/TRBV12-4	16	TRBJ1-1	CASSSERGRRNTEAFF	TGTGCCAGCAGTTCGGAAAGGGGGCGAAGGAACACTGAAGCTTTCTTT
many	TRBD1	TRBV4-1	14	TRBJ1-2	CASSQGGGDYGYTF	TGCGCCAGCAGCCAAGGAGGGGGCGACTATGGCTACACCTTC
many	TRBD1	TRBV12-3/TRBV12-4	15	TRBJ1-1	CASSWGTGTDTEAFF	TGTGCCAGCAGTTGGGGGACAGGGACGGACACTGAAGCTTTCTTT
many	.	TRBV6-1	14	TRBJ1-1	CASSEAQGASEAFF	TGTGCCAGCAGTGAAGCCCAGGGAGCTTCTGAAGCTTTCTTT
many	TRBD2	TRBV14	13	TRBJ2-7	CASSQWERGEQYF	TGTGCCAGCAGCCAGTGGGAGCGGGGCGAGCAGTACTTC
.	TRBD2	TRBV28	15	TRBJ2-5	CASSSGLEGGETQYF	TGTGCCAGCAGCTCGGGACTAGAAGGAGGCGAGACCCAGTACTTC
many	.	TRBV7-9	14	TRBJ1-2	CASSLAQVFYGYTF	TGTGCCAGCAGCTTAGCACAGGTCTTCTATGGCTACACCTTC
.	.	TRBV9	16	TRBJ2-7	CASSVDSSGIFGEQYF	TGTGCCAGCAGCGTAGACTCATCAGGCATTTTTGGCGAGCAGTACTTC
.	.	TRBV7-9	14	TRBJ1-3	CASSARGSGNTIYF	TGTGCCAGCAGCGCCAGGGGCTCTGGAAACACCATATATTTT
many	.	TRBV11-3	12	TRBJ1-1	CASSSSGARAFF	TGTGCCAGCAGTTCCTCCGGGGCCAGAGCTTTCTTT
.	.	TRBV27	13	TRBJ2-7	CASSPPSDYEQYF	TGTGCCAGCAGTCCCCCCAGTGACTACGAGCAGTACTTC
many	.	TRBV6-5	15	TRBJ1-6	CASSWDNPYNSPLHF	TGTGCCAGCAGCTGGGACAACCCCTATAATTCACCCCTCCACTTT